These T cell receptor beta chains were read from a single sample in a study of blood T cells in healthy people across ages. TCRdb re-analysed the 5' RACE reads in MiXCR, keeping a single row per CDR3 protein. The sample lists about 1.4 million distinct CDR3 sequences; approximately 63% were seen once. The sample consisted of blood. Source of these receptors: a man between 18 and 35 years old in good health. Both conserved end residues are part of each CDR3. A D gene is named only where the DNA matches it firmly. Expanded clones are given a class, and other clones once, few, many or no size at all.

D: -; size: once; J: TRBJ1-6; V: TRBV6-2/TRBV6-3; DNA: TGTGCCACCACAGAACGGCCCTTATCACCCCTCCACTTT; CDR3: CATTERPLSPLHF
D: TRBD1; size: -; J: TRBJ2-7; V: TRBV15; DNA: TGTGCCACCAGCAGCCCGGGACAGGGGGCTTTCGGCTCCTACGAGCAGTACTTC; CDR3: CATSSPGQGAFGSYEQYF
D: -; size: -; J: TRBJ2-1; V: TRBV27; DNA: TGTGCCAGCAGTCCTGACGTGAGCTCATACAATGAGCAGTTCTTC; CDR3: CASSPDVSSYNEQFF
D: -; size: -; J: TRBJ1-2; V: TRBV4-3; DNA: TGCGCCAGCAGCCAATCTGTGACGGCTAACTATGGCTACACCTTC; CDR3: CASSQSVTANYGYTF
D: TRBD1; size: -; J: TRBJ1-1; V: TRBV5-1; DNA: TGCGCCAGCAGCCGCATAACAGGGGACACTGAAGCTTTCTTT; CDR3: CASSRITGDTEAFF
D: -; size: -; J: TRBJ2-1; V: TRBV20-1; DNA: TGCAGTGCCACCAGACCAGGAAGTTACAATGAGCAGTTCTTC; CDR3: CSATRPGSYNEQFF
D: -; size: many; J: TRBJ2-3; V: TRBV7-2; DNA: TGTGCCAGCAGCGACAGGAGCACAGATACGCAGTATTTT; CDR3: CASSDRSTDTQYF
D: TRBD1; size: few; J: TRBJ2-7; V: TRBV2; DNA: TGTGCCAGCAGTGGACAGGGGTACTACGAGCAGTACTTC; CDR3: CASSGQGYYEQYF
D: -; size: -; J: TRBJ2-3; V: TRBV6-1; DNA: TGTGCCAGCAGTCAGGGTAGGGGGGGAGATACGCAGTATTTT; CDR3: CASSQGRGGDTQYF
D: -; size: -; J: TRBJ2-7; V: TRBV27; DNA: TGTGCCAGCACGCCAGCCGACAGCCTCTTGAGTGAGCAGTACTTC; CDR3: CASTPADSLLSEQYF
D: -; size: -; J: TRBJ2-1; V: TRBV20-1; DNA: TGCAGTGCTATGGGCAATGGGGCCGCGTACAATGAGCAGTTCTTC; CDR3: CSAMGNGAAYNEQFF
D: TRBD1; size: -; J: TRBJ2-7; V: TRBV3-1; DNA: TGTGCCAGCAGCCACCCCGGGACAGGGAACGAGCAGTACTTC; CDR3: CASSHPGTGNEQYF
D: -; size: -; J: TRBJ2-2; V: TRBV5-1; DNA: TGCGCCAGCAGCTGGGCTAGCGCTGGCGGGGAGCTGTTTTTT; CDR3: CASSWASAGGELFF
D: -; size: few; J: TRBJ2-1; V: TRBV10-3; DNA: TGTGCCATCAATACCGGGCTGGGAGCGCACAATGAGCAGTTCTTC; CDR3: CAINTGLGAHNEQFF
D: -; size: -; J: TRBJ2-6; V: TRBV30; DNA: TGTGCCTGGGCTTCTGGGGCCAACGTCCTGACTTTC; CDR3: CAWASGANVLTF
D: -; size: -; J: TRBJ1-4; V: TRBV29-1; DNA: TGCAGCGTCGCTCGGACGTCAAGTGGGACTAATGAAAAACTGTTTTTT; CDR3: CSVARTSSGTNEKLFF
D: TRBD1; size: -; J: TRBJ2-3; V: TRBV10-3; DNA: TGTGCCATCAGTGAGAGTACCAGGACAGGGGATCCAGATACGCAGTATTTT; CDR3: CAISESTRTGDPDTQYF
D: TRBD1; size: -; J: TRBJ1-2; V: TRBV7-9; DNA: TGTGCCAGCAGCTTACCCGGACAGGGCCCCTATGGCTACACCTTC; CDR3: CASSLPGQGPYGYTF
D: -; size: -; J: TRBJ2-7; V: TRBV2; DNA: TGTGCCCGCAGTGACGGGGAGGTTCCTGAGCAGTACTTC; CDR3: CARSDGEVPEQYF
D: -; size: -; J: TRBJ2-1; V: TRBV20-1; DNA: TGCAGTGCTATTATCGGCAGCCTGTCTTACAATGAGCAGTTCTTC; CDR3: CSAIIGSLSYNEQFF
D: -; size: -; J: TRBJ2-3; V: TRBV28; DNA: TGTGCCAGCAGTTCGCGCGTCGGTAGCACAGATACGCAGTATTTT; CDR3: CASSSRVGSTDTQYF
D: TRBD2; size: -; J: TRBJ2-1; V: TRBV10-3; DNA: TGTGCCATCAGTTTCCTGAGCGGGGCCTACAATGAGCAGTTCTTC; CDR3: CAISFLSGAYNEQFF
D: TRBD1; size: -; J: TRBJ1-5; V: TRBV27; DNA: TGTGCCAGCAGTCCAACAGGGGAGGGTCAGCCCCAGCATTTT; CDR3: CASSPTGEGQPQHF
D: -; size: -; J: TRBJ2-6; V: TRBV20-1; DNA: TGCAGTGCTCGAGGGGTTTTCGGGGCCAACGTCCTGACTTTC; CDR3: CSARGVFGANVLTF
D: TRBD1; size: -; J: TRBJ2-7; V: TRBV28; DNA: TGTGCCAGCACCCCTGTAGGACAGGGAAGATCCTACGAGCAGTACTTC; CDR3: CASTPVGQGRSYEQYF
D: -; size: -; J: TRBJ2-5; V: TRBV4-2; DNA: TGTGCCAGCAGCCAACAGCAGGGGGCCGGGGGGGAGACCCAGTACTTC; CDR3: CASSQQQGAGGETQYF
D: -; size: -; J: TRBJ2-7; V: TRBV27; DNA: TGTGCCAGCAGTTTACGTTGGGGCGAGCAGTACTTC; CDR3: CASSLRWGEQYF
D: -; size: -; J: TRBJ1-6; V: TRBV28; DNA: TGTGCCAGCACCATAACAGGGCACGGGTCACCCCTCCACTTT; CDR3: CASTITGHGSPLHF
D: -; size: -; J: TRBJ2-7; V: TRBV7-2; DNA: TGTGCCAGCAGCTTCGACAGGCTCAACTACGAGCAGTACTTC; CDR3: CASSFDRLNYEQYF
D: TRBD2; size: -; J: TRBJ2-1; V: TRBV27; DNA: TGTGCCAGCCAAGGGACTAGCGGGTTGAATGAGCAGTTCTTC; CDR3: CASQGTSGLNEQFF
D: TRBD2; size: -; J: TRBJ2-7; V: TRBV12-3/TRBV12-4; DNA: TGTGCCAGTAGTTACGGACTAGCGGCCCTCTACGAGCAGTACTTC; CDR3: CASSYGLAALYEQYF
D: -; size: -; J: TRBJ2-1; V: TRBV14; DNA: TGTGCCAGCAGCCAAGATCAAGACAGGTACAATGAGCAGTTCTTC; CDR3: CASSQDQDRYNEQFF
D: -; size: -; J: TRBJ1-2; V: TRBV7-2; DNA: TGTGCCAGCAGCCCTTCGCCAGGCCACTATGGCTACACCTTC; CDR3: CASSPSPGHYGYTF
D: -; size: -; J: TRBJ2-7; V: TRBV13; DNA: TGTGCCAGCAGCTTCAGGGTCGGAGAGCCCCAGTACTTC; CDR3: CASSFRVGEPQYF
D: -; size: -; J: TRBJ1-5; V: TRBV4-1; DNA: TGCGCCAGCAGCCCAATGGTGGCGGGTACAGGACAGCCCCAGCATTTT; CDR3: CASSPMVAGTGQPQHF
D: TRBD1; size: few; J: TRBJ1-6; V: TRBV20-1; DNA: TGCAGTGCCCGTTTGGGGACAGGGGATAATTCACCCCTCCACTTT; CDR3: CSARLGTGDNSPLHF
D: TRBD2; size: -; J: TRBJ2-7; V: TRBV12-3/TRBV12-4; DNA: TGTGCCAGCAGACCCGGGACTAGACCCTCCGGGAGCTCCTACGAGCAGTACTTC; CDR3: CASRPGTRPSGSSYEQYF
D: TRBD2; size: -; J: TRBJ2-3; V: TRBV5-5; DNA: TGTGCCAGCAGCTACGGACTAGCGGGAGGAGGAGATACGCAGTATTTT; CDR3: CASSYGLAGGGDTQYF
D: -; size: few; J: TRBJ2-7; V: TRBV29-1; DNA: TGCAGCGTTACGGGCAGGGTGTCGTACGAGCAGTACTTC; CDR3: CSVTGRVSYEQYF
D: TRBD1; size: -; J: TRBJ2-3; V: TRBV29-1; DNA: TGCAGCGGTCGGACAGGGGTAGGGGATACGCAGTATTTT; CDR3: CSGRTGVGDTQYF
D: -; size: -; J: TRBJ2-3; V: TRBV20-1; DNA: TGCAGTGCTAGGGTCCAGGGGGGCCGCGGCACAGATACGCAGTATTTT; CDR3: CSARVQGGRGTDTQYF
D: TRBD1; size: few; J: TRBJ2-1; V: TRBV25-1; DNA: TGTGCCAGCAGTGTTGGGACAGGCTCTGCCAATGAGCAGTTCTTC; CDR3: CASSVGTGSANEQFF
D: TRBD1; size: -; J: TRBJ2-3; V: TRBV10-2; DNA: TGCGCCAGCACCACCACAGGGGCTCTCACAGATACGCAGTATTTT; CDR3: CASTTTGALTDTQYF
D: -; size: -; J: TRBJ2-1; V: TRBV29-1; DNA: TGCAGCGTAGACCCGGATGAGCAGTTCTTC; CDR3: CSVDPDEQFF
D: -; size: few; J: TRBJ1-5; V: TRBV7-9; DNA: TGTGCCAGCAGCGGGGGGAATCAGCCCCAGCATTTT; CDR3: CASSGGNQPQHF
D: -; size: once; J: TRBJ2-1; V: TRBV12-3/TRBV12-4; DNA: TGTGCCAGCAGTTTTGGGGGGCTGGTAAATGAGCAGTTCTTC; CDR3: CASSFGGLVNEQFF
D: -; size: -; J: TRBJ1-1; V: TRBV5-1; DNA: TGCGCCAGCAGCTCGGTTCAACAGGGAAGGGCTGAAGCTTTCTTT; CDR3: CASSSVQQGRAEAFF
D: -; size: -; J: TRBJ2-7; V: TRBV5-1; DNA: TGCGCCAGCAGCCCGATTGTGGGGACACCAAACCGCTACGAGCAGTACTTC; CDR3: CASSPIVGTPNRYEQYF
D: TRBD1; size: -; J: TRBJ1-2; V: TRBV4-3; DNA: TGCGCCAGCAGCCAAGAAGGGACAGTCTGTGGTTACACCTTC; CDR3: CASSQEGTVCGYTF
D: TRBD1; size: -; J: TRBJ1-5; V: TRBV7-9; DNA: TGTGCCAGCAGCTGGGTGACAGGGGGCCCAAGTGAACCCCAGCATTTT; CDR3: CASSWVTGGPSEPQHF
D: TRBD2; size: -; J: TRBJ2-6; V: TRBV20-1; DNA: TGCAGTGCTCCAAAAGCGGGAGCTGGGGCCAACGTCCTGACTTTC; CDR3: CSAPKAGAGANVLTF
D: TRBD2; size: few; J: TRBJ2-3; V: TRBV20-1; DNA: TGCAGTGCTAGTCACGCGGGAGTGAGCACAGATACGCAGTATTTT; CDR3: CSASHAGVSTDTQYF
D: -; size: once; J: TRBJ1-2; V: TRBV12-3/TRBV12-4; DNA: TGTGCCAGCAGTTCAAGCGGCGTGATGTTTTATGGCTACACCTTC; CDR3: CASSSSGVMFYGYTF